These T cell receptor beta chains were read from a single sample in a study of T cells in localized non-small cell lung cancer. Generated by immunoSEQ multiplex PCR, the TCRdb table keeps only in-frame clones and is missing some. Of about 3,500 clones listed, about 29% were seen once; the top ten hold 8.5% to 9.5%. The specimen was lung tumor tissue, collected before any cancer treatment. The receptors derive from a male donor older than 55 with stage I lung adenocarcinoma. Each CDR3 is given with its conserved first and last residue. D genes are given only for firm matches. For some rows the clone size is stated as once, few or many, or as a class when expanded; others skip it.

d_gene: .
abundance: .
v_gene: TRBV19
j_gene: TRBJ2-5
CDR3aa: CASSIRGRRDTSEETQYF
CDR3nt: TGTGCCAGTAGTATAAGGGGGAGGCGGGACACATCAGAAGAGACCCAGTACTTC

d_gene: .
abundance: .
v_gene: TRBV27
j_gene: TRBJ1-5
CDR3aa: CASSLAQNQPQHF
CDR3nt: TGTGCCAGCAGTTTAGCCCAGAATCAGCCCCAGCATTTT

d_gene: TRBD1
abundance: .
v_gene: TRBV23-1
j_gene: TRBJ1-5
CDR3aa: CASSQYPGGVFNSNQPQHF
CDR3nt: TGCGCCAGCAGTCAATATCCAGGGGGTGTATTCAATAGCAATCAGCCCCAGCATTTT

d_gene: .
abundance: .
v_gene: TRBV19
j_gene: TRBJ1-2
CDR3aa: CASSIDFEGTYGYTF
CDR3nt: TGTGCCAGTAGTATAGATTTCGAGGGGACCTATGGCTACACCTTC

d_gene: .
abundance: few
v_gene: TRBV6-8
j_gene: TRBJ1-4
CDR3aa: CGLGATANEKLFF
CDR3nt: TGTGGCCTGGGGGCGACTGCTAATGAAAAACTGTTTTTT

d_gene: .
abundance: few
v_gene: TRBV11-3
j_gene: TRBJ1-1
CDR3aa: CASSFGAVNTEAFF
CDR3nt: TGTGCCAGCAGCTTCGGGGCGGTGAACACTGAAGCTTTCTTT

d_gene: TRBD2
abundance: .
v_gene: TRBV19
j_gene: TRBJ2-1
CDR3aa: CASSIPSGTYNEQFF
CDR3nt: TGTGCCAGTAGTATACCTAGCGGGACCTACAATGAGCAGTTCTTC

d_gene: .
abundance: few
v_gene: TRBV6-8
j_gene: TRBJ2-2
CDR3aa: CASSYLAGELFF
CDR3nt: TGTGCCAGCAGTTACTTAGCCGGGGAGCTGTTTTTT

d_gene: TRBD1
abundance: few
v_gene: TRBV28
j_gene: TRBJ1-2
CDR3aa: CASSPPTGDFNYGYTF
CDR3nt: TGTGCCAGCAGTCCCCCGACAGGGGATTTTAACTATGGCTACACCTTC

d_gene: TRBD2
abundance: once
v_gene: TRBV10-2
j_gene: TRBJ2-7
CDR3aa: CASRTSGDAYEQYF
CDR3nt: TGCGCCAGCAGGACTAGCGGGGATGCCTACGAGCAGTACTTC

d_gene: .
abundance: few
v_gene: TRBV11-3
j_gene: TRBJ1-6
CDR3aa: CASSLVVGNSPLHF
CDR3nt: TGTGCCAGCAGCTTAGTGGTAGGGAATTCACCCCTCCACTTT

d_gene: .
abundance: .
v_gene: TRBV5-1
j_gene: TRBJ1-1
CDR3aa: CASSNWEGGDTEAFF
CDR3nt: TGCGCCAGCAGCAACTGGGAGGGAGGGGACACTGAAGCTTTCTTT

d_gene: TRBD1
abundance: few
v_gene: TRBV6-8
j_gene: TRBJ1-5
CDR3aa: CASSPGQFNQPQHF
CDR3nt: TGTGCCAGCAGTCCGGGACAGTTCAATCAGCCCCAGCATTTT

d_gene: .
abundance: .
v_gene: TRBV6-8
j_gene: TRBJ1-2
CDR3aa: CASSYPVQGGYTF
CDR3nt: TGTGCCAGCAGTTACCCCGTCCAGGGAGGCTACACCTTC

d_gene: TRBD1
abundance: .
v_gene: TRBV6-8
j_gene: TRBJ1-2
CDR3aa: CASSSPGRGLNYGYTF
CDR3nt: TGTGCCAGCAGTTCCCCGGGCAGGGGGCTAAACTATGGCTACACCTTC

d_gene: .
abundance: few
v_gene: TRBV12-5
j_gene: TRBJ1-2
CDR3aa: CASTTYLGTYGYTF
CDR3nt: TGTGCCAGCACCACCTATCTAGGGACCTATGGCTACACCTTC

d_gene: TRBD1
abundance: .
v_gene: TRBV18
j_gene: TRBJ1-1
CDR3aa: CASSPTGEIEAFF
CDR3nt: TGTGCCAGCTCACCAACAGGGGAAATTGAAGCTTTCTTT

d_gene: .
abundance: medium-sized
v_gene: TRBV9
j_gene: TRBJ2-3
CDR3aa: CASSPFRTDTQYF
CDR3nt: TGTGCCAGCAGCCCTTTCCGCACAGATACGCAGTATTTT

d_gene: .
abundance: .
v_gene: TRBV12-2
j_gene: TRBJ2-5
CDR3aa: CASRPRLAGGSRETQYF
CDR3nt: TGTGCAAGTCGCCCCCGACTAGCGGGAGGGTCGCGAGAGACCCAGTACTTC

d_gene: .
abundance: .
v_gene: TRBV9
j_gene: TRBJ1-2
CDR3aa: CASSVDGSAGAYGYTF
CDR3nt: TGTGCCAGCAGCGTAGATGGGTCCGCAGGGGCCTATGGCTACACCTTC

d_gene: .
abundance: few
v_gene: TRBV2
j_gene: TRBJ1-6
CDR3aa: CASQGHHNSPLHF
CDR3nt: TGTGCCAGCCAAGGGCACCATAATTCACCCCTCCACTTT

d_gene: .
abundance: .
v_gene: TRBV9
j_gene: TRBJ2-5
CDR3aa: CASSVVGANQETQYF
CDR3nt: TGTGCCAGCAGCGTAGTAGGGGCCAATCAAGAGACCCAGTACTTC

d_gene: .
abundance: .
v_gene: TRBV11-3
j_gene: TRBJ1-1
CDR3aa: CASSPALLTVNTEAFF
CDR3nt: TGTGCCAGCAGCCCGGCTCTGTTGACAGTGAACACTGAAGCTTTCTTT

d_gene: TRBD1
abundance: few
v_gene: TRBV6-8
j_gene: TRBJ1-2
CDR3aa: CASSPRTGNGYTF
CDR3nt: TGTGCCAGCAGTCCTCGGACAGGGAATGGCTACACCTTC

d_gene: .
abundance: medium-sized
v_gene: TRBV6-8
j_gene: TRBJ1-1
CDR3aa: CASSPGWSQNTEAFF
CDR3nt: TGTGCCAGCAGTCCCGGCTGGAGCCAGAACACTGAAGCTTTCTTT

d_gene: .
abundance: .
v_gene: TRBV6-8
j_gene: TRBJ1-1
CDR3aa: CASRGSSGTEAFF
CDR3nt: TGTGCCAGTAGGGGGAGTTCGGGTACTGAAGCTTTCTTT

d_gene: .
abundance: .
v_gene: TRBV6-8
j_gene: TRBJ1-6
CDR3aa: CASRMQGVGDSPLHF
CDR3nt: TGTGCCAGCAGGATGCAGGGTGTAGGGGATTCACCCCTCCACTTT

d_gene: .
abundance: few
v_gene: TRBV11-3
j_gene: TRBJ1-1
CDR3aa: CASSRQRMGTEAFF
CDR3nt: TGTGCCAGCAGCCGGCAGAGAATGGGCACTGAAGCTTTCTTT

d_gene: .
abundance: large
v_gene: TRBV29-1
j_gene: TRBJ1-3
CDR3aa: CSAQRVGQRGNTIYF
CDR3nt: TGCAGCGCACAGAGAGTGGGCCAGAGGGGAAACACCATATATTTT

d_gene: TRBD1
abundance: .
v_gene: TRBV28
j_gene: TRBJ1-5
CDR3aa: CASNGQGGVNQPQHF
CDR3nt: TGTGCCAGCAACGGACAGGGAGGCGTCAATCAGCCCCAGCATTTT